The clone carrying this TCR beta chain was counted once. Its specificity is unknown. These data come from a study of identical twins. The CDR3 contains 15 residues. With 6 bases clipped from V and 4 bases from J, the junction kept 9 bases outside the gene matches. TCRdb itself ran the 5' RACE reads through MiXCR, one entry per CDR3 protein. The profile covers 410,000 or so distinct CDR3 sequences, with about 18% appearing a single time and 9% to 15% taken by the ten largest. Study outcomes and limitations: Twin sharing of out-of-frame TCR alpha was underestimated by models in monozygotic pairs.

This chain joins TRBV12-3 or TRBV12-4 and TRBJ2-1, with 7 bases aligning to TRBD1. This clonotype was obtained from a man between 45 and 60 years old in good health. The specimen sequenced was naive T cells sorted from blood. The CDR3 loop is CASRAQQGSYNEQFF. The CDR3 DNA sequence: TGTGCCAGCAGGGCGCAACAGGGGTCTTACAATGAGCAGTTCTTC.